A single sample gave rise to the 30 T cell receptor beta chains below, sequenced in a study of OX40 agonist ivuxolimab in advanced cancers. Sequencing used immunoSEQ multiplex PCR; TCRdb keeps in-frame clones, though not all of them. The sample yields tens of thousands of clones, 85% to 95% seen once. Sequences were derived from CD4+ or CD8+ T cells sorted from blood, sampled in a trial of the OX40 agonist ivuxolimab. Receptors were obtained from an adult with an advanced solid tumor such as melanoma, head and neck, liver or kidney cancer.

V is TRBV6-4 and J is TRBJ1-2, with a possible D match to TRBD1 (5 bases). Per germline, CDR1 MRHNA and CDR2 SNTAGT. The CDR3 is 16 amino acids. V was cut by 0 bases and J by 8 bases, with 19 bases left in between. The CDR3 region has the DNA TGTGCCAGCAGTGACTCGAATTTACAGGATGGATGGGGCTACACCTTC. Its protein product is CASSDSNLQDGWGYTF.

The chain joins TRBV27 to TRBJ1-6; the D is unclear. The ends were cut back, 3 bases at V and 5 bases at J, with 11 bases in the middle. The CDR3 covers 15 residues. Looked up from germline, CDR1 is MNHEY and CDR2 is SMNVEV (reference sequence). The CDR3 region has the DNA TGTGCCAGCAGTTTTTGGGCCACCGATAATTCACCCCTCCACTTT. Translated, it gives CASSFWATDNSPLHF.

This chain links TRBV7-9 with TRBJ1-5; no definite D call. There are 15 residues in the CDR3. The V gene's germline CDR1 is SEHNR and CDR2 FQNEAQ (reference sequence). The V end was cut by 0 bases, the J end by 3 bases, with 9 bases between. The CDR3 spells CASSLAGRDNQPQHF. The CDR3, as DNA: TGTGCCAGCAGCTTAGCGGGGAGGGACAATCAGCCCCAGCATTTT.

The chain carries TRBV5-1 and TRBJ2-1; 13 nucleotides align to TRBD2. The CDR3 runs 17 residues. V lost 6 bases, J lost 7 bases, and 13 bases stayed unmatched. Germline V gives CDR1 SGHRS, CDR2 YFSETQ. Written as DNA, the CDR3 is TGCGCCAGCAAAGCGACTAGCGGGGGGCCCTCTGTGAATGAGCAGTTCTTC. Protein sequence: CASKATSGGPSVNEQFF.

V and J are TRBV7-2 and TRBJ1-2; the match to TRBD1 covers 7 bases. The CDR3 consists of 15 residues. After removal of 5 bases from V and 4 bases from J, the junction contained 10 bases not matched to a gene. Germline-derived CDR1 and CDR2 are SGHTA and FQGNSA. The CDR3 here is CASSAAGTEVYGYTF. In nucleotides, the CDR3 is TGTGCCAGCAGCGCGGCCGGGACAGAGGTCTATGGCTACACCTTC.

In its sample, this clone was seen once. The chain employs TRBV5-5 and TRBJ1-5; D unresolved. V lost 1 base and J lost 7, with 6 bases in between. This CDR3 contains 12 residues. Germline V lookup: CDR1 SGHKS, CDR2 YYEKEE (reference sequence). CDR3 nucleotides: TGTGCCAGCAGCTTGAATGAGCAGCCCCAGCATTTT. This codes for CASSLNEQPQHF.

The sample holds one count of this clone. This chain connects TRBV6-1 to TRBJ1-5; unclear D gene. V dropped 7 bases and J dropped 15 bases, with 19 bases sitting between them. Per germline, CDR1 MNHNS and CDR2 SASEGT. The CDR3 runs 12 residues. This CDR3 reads CASTETGPLRHF. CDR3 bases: TGTGCCAGCACCGAAACGGGCCCTCTCCGGCATTTT.

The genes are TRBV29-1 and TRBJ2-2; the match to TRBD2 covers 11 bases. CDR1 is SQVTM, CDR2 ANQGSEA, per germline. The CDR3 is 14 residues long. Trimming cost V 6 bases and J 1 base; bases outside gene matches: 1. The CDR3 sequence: CSVGTSGNTGELFF. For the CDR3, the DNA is TGCAGCGTCGGGACTAGCGGGAACACCGGGGAGCTGTTTTTT.

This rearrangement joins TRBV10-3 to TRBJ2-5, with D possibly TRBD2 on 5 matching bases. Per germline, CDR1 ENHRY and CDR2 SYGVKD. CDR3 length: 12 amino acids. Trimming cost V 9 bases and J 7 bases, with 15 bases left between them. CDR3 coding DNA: TGTGCCATTCGTAGCGTCCCGGGGACCCAGTACTTC. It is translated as CAIRSVPGTQYF.

Written as DNA, the CDR3 is TGTGCCAGCAGTTATCAGTCGGATTCCTACAATGAGCAGTTCTTC. Its translation: CASSYQSDSYNEQFF. V is TRBV6-5 and J is TRBJ2-1; D is unclear. V was trimmed by 3 bases and J by 1 base, leaving 10 bases between them. The CDR3 has 15 amino acids. CDR1 MNHEY and CDR2 SVGAGI come from the germline V gene.

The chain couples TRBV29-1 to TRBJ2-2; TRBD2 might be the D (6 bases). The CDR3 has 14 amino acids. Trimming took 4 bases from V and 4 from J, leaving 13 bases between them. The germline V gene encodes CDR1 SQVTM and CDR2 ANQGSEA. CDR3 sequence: CSVGRGGGTGELFF. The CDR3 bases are TGCAGCGTTGGGAGGGGCGGCGGCACCGGGGAGCTGTTTTTT.

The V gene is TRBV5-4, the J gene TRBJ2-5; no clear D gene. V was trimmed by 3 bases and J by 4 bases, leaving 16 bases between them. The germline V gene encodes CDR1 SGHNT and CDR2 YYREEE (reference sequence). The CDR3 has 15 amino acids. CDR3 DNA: TGTGCCAGCAGCTCGCCGGGCCTGATAGGAGAGACCCAGTACTTC. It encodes CASSSPGLIGETQYF.

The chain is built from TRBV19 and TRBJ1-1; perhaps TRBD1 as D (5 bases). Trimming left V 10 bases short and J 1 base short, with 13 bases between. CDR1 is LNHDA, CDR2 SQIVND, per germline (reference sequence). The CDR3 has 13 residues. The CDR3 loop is CATWIRGNTEAFF. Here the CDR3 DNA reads TGTGCCACCTGGATAAGGGGGAACACTGAAGCTTTCTTT.

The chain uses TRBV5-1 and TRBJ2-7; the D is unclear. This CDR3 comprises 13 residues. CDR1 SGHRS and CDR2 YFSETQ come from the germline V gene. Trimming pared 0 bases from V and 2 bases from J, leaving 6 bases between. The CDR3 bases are TGCGCCAGCAGCTTGGGCCCGACCTACGAGCAGTACTTC. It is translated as CASSLGPTYEQYF.

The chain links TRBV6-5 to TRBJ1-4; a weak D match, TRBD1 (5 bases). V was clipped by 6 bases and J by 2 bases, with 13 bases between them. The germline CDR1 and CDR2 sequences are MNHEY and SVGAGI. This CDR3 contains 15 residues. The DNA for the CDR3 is TGTGCCAGCAGAAGTTGGGGGACGACTAATGAAAAACTGTTTTTT. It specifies CASRSWGTTNEKLFF.

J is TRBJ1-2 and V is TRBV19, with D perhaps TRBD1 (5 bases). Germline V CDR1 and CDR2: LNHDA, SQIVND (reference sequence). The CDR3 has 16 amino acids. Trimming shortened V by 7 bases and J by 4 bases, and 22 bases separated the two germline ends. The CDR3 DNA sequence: TGTGCCAGTACCACTACCAGGAGGGGCCTTATCTATGGCTACACCTTC. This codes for CASTTTRRGLIYGYTF.

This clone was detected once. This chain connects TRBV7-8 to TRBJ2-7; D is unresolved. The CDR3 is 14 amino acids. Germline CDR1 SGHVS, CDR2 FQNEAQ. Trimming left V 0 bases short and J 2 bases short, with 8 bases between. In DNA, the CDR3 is TGTGCCAGCAGCTTAGCGCAGAGAACCTACGAGCAGTACTTC. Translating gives CASSLAQRTYEQYF.

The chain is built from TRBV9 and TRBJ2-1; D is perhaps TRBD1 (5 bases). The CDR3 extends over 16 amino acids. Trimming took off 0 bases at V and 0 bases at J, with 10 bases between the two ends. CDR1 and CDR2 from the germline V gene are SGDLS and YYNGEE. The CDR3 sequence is CASSVGQRSSYNEQFF. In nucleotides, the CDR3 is TGTGCCAGCAGCGTAGGACAGAGGAGCTCCTACAATGAGCAGTTCTTC.

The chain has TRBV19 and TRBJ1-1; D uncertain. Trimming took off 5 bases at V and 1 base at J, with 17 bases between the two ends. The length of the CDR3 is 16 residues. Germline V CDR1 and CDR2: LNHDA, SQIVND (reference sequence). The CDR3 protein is CASSFYQQRRNTEAFF. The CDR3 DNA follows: TGTGCCAGTAGTTTCTACCAACAGAGAAGGAACACTGAAGCTTTCTTT.

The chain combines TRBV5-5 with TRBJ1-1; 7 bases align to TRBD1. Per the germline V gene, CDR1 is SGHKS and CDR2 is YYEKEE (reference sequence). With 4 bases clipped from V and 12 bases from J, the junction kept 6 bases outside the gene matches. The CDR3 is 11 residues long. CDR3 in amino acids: CASSKTGDTFF. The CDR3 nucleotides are TGTGCCAGCAGCAAAACAGGGGACACTTTCTTT.

The chain's CDR3 is CASSLAAEPQETQYF. The CDR3 bases are TGCGCCAGCAGCTTGGCCGCCGAGCCCCAAGAGACCCAGTACTTC. This chain uses TRBV5-1 with TRBJ2-5, with D hard to call. CDR3 length: 15 residues. V gave up 0 bases and J gave up 1 base, with 10 bases separating them. Germline values: CDR1 SGHRS, CDR2 YFSETQ.

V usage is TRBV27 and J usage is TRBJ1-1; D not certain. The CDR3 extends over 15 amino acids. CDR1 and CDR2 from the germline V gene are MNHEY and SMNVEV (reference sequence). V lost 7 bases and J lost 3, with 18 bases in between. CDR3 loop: CASTPRRSVDTEAFF. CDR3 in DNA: TGTGCCAGCACCCCCCGCCGATCGGTTGACACTGAAGCTTTCTTT.

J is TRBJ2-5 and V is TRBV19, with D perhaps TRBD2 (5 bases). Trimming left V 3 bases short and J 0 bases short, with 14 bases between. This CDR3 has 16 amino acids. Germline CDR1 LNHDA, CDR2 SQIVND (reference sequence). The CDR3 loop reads CASSMGSGPYQETQYF. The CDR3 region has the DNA TGTGCCAGTAGTATGGGGAGCGGACCGTACCAAGAGACCCAGTACTTC.

The chain's CDR3 is CASSLTVVNTEAFF. Written as DNA, the CDR3 is TGTGCCAGCAGCTTGACGGTGGTGAACACTGAAGCTTTCTTT. This chain connects TRBV5-4 to TRBJ1-1, with D unclear. The germline V gene has CDR1 SGHNT and CDR2 YYREEE (reference sequence). Trimming removed 1 base from V and 0 bases from J, with 7 bases in between. The CDR3 is 14 amino acids.

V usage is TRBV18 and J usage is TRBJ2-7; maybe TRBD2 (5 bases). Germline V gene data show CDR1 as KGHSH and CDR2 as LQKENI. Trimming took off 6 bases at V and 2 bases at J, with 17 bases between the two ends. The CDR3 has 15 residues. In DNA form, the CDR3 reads TGTGCCAGCTCCCCCGAGGGTAGCGACACCTACGAGCAGTACTTC. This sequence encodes CASSPEGSDTYEQYF.

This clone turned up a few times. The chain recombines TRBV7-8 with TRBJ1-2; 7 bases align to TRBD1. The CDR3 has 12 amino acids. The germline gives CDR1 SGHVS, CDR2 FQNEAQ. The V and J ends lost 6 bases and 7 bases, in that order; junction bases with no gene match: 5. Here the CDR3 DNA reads TGTGCCAGCAGGAGGGACAGCGGTGGCTACACCTTC. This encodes CASRRDSGGYTF.

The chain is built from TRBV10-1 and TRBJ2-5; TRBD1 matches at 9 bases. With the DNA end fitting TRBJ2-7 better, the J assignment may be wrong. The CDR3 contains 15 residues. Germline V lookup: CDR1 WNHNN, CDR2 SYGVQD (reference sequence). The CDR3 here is CASSEHTWDRDEQYF. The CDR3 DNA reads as TGCGCCAGCAGTGAGCATACCTGGGACAGGGACGAGCAGTACTTC.

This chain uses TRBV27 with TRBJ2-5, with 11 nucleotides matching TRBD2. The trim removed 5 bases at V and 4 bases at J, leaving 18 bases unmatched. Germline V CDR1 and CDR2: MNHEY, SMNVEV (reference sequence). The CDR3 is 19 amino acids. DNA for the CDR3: TGTGCCAGCAGTCCGCCGGCGCTAGCGGGAGGATACGTGGCAGAGACCCAGTACTTC. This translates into CASSPPALAGGYVAETQYF.

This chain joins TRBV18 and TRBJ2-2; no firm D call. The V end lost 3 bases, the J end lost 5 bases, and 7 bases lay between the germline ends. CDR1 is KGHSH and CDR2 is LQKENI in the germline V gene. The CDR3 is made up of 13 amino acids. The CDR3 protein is CASSPAVTGELFF. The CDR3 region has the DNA TGTGCCAGCTCACCTGCCGTTACCGGGGAGCTGTTTTTT.

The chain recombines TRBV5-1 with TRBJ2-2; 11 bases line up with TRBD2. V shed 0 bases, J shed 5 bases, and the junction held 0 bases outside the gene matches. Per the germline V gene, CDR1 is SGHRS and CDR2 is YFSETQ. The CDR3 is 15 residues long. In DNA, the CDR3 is TGCGCCAGCAGCTTGGGGACTAGCGGGACCGGGGAGCTGTTTTTT. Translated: CASSLGTSGTGELFF. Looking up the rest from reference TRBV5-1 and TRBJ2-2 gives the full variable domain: KAGVTQTPRYLIKTRGQQVTLSCSPISGHRSVSWYQQTPGQGLQFLFEYFSETQRNKGNFPGRFSGRQFSNSRSEMNVSTLELGDSALYLCASSLGTSGTGELFFGEGSRLTVL.